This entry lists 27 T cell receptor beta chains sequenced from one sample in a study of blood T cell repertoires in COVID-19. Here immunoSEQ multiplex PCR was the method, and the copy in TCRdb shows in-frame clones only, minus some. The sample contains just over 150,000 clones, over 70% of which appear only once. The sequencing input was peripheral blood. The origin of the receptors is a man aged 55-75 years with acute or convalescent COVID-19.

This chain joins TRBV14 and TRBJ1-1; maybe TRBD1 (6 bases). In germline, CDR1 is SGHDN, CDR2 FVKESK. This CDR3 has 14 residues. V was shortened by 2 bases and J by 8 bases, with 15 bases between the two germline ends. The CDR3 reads CASSQIPTQGEAFF. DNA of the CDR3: TGTGCCAGCAGCCAAATCCCAACACAGGGCGAAGCTTTCTTT.

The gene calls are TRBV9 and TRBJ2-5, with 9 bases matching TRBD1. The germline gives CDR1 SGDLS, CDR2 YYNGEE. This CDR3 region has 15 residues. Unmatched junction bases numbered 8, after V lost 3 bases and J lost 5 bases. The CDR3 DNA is TGTGCCAGCAGCGCACAGGGGGCAGGAGGGGAGACCCAGTACTTC. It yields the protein CASSAQGAGGETQYF. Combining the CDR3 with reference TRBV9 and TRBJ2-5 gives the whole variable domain DSGVTQTPKHLITATGQRVTLRCSPRSGDLSVYWYQQSLDQGLQFLIQYYNGEERAKGNILERFSAQQFPDLHSELNLSSLELGDSALYFCASSAQGAGGETQYFGPGTRLLVL.

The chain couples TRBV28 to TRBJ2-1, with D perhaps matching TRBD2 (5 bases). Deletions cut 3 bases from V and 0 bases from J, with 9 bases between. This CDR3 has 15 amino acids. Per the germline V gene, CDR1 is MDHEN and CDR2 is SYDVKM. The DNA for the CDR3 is TGTGCCAGCAGTTTCTTGGGAGACTCCTACAATGAGCAGTTCTTC. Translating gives CASSFLGDSYNEQFF.

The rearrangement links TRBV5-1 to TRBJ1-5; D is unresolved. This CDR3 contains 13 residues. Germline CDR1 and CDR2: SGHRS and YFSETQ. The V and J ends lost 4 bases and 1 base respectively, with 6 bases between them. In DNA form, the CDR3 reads TGCGCCAGCAGCGCGGGGAGCAATCAGCCCCAGCATTTT. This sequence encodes CASSAGSNQPQHF.

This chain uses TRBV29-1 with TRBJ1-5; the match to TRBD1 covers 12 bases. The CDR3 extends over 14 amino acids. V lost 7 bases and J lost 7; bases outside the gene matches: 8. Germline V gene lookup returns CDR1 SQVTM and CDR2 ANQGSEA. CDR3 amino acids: CSAGTGGAGQPQHF. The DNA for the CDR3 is TGCAGCGCCGGGACAGGGGGCGCCGGGCAGCCCCAGCATTTT. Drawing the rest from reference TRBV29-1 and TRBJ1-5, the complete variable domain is SAVISQKPSRDICQRGTSLTIQCQVDSQVTMMFWYRQQPGQSLTLIATANQGSEATYESGFVIDKFPISRPNLTFSTLTVSNMSPEDSSIYLCSAGTGGAGQPQHFGDGTRLSIL.

CDR3 in amino acids: CASRRGTAYNSPLHF. DNA of the CDR3: TGTGCCAGCAGACGGGGGACAGCATATAATTCACCCCTCCACTTT. This chain joins TRBV27 and TRBJ1-6; 7 bases map to TRBD1. The J segment lost 4 bases and the V segment lost 6 bases, leaving 6 bases of the junction unmatched. This CDR3 has 15 residues. Germline loops: CDR1 MNHEY, CDR2 SMNVEV (reference sequence).

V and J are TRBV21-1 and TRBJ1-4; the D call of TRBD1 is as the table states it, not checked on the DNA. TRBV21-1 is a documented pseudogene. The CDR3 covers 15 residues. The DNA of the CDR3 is TGTGCCAGCAGCAAAGAGCAGGGTATGGATAAAAAACTGTTTTTT. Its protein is CASSKEQGMDKKLFF.

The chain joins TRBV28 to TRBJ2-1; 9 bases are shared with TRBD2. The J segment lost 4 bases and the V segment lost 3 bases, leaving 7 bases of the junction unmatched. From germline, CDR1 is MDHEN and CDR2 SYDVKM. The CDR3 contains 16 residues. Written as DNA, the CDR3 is TGTGCCAGCAGTTTCTCCTCGACTAGCGGATACAATGAGCAGTTCTTC. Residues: CASSFSSTSGYNEQFF.

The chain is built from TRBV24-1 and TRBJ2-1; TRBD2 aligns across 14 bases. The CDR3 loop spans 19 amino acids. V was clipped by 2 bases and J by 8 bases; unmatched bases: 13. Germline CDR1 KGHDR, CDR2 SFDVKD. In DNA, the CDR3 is TGTGCCACCAGTGATTCCAGTCCCGGGACTAGCGGGAGCGTCTATGAGCAGTTCTTC. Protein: CATSDSSPGTSGSVYEQFF.

CDR3 amino acids: CASSMWGSRDRGRKNEQFF. CDR3 nucleotides: TGTGCCAGTAGTATGTGGGGCTCCCGGGACAGGGGGCGCAAGAATGAGCAGTTCTTC. The chain is built from TRBV19 and TRBJ2-1; 12 bases line up with TRBD1. The CDR3 is 19 residues long. CDR1 is LNHDA, CDR2 SQIVND, per germline (reference sequence). The ends lost 3 bases at V and 7 bases at J; junction bases unmatched: 16.

CDR3 amino acids: CASGQGAAYEQYF. The CDR3 nucleotides read TGTGCCAGCGGACAGGGGGCTGCCTACGAGCAGTACTTC. The gene calls are TRBV27 and TRBJ2-7; 11 bases fit TRBD1. V gave up 8 bases and J gave up 2 bases; unmatched junction bases: 2. The length of the CDR3 is 13 residues. CDR1 and CDR2 (germline): MNHEY, SMNVEV (reference sequence).

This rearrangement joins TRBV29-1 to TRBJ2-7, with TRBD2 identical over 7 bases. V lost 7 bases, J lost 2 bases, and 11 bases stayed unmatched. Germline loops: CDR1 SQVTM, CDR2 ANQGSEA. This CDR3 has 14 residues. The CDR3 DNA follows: TGCAGCGCTGAGAGCGGGAATAACCCCTACGAGCAGTACTTC. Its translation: CSAESGNNPYEQYF.

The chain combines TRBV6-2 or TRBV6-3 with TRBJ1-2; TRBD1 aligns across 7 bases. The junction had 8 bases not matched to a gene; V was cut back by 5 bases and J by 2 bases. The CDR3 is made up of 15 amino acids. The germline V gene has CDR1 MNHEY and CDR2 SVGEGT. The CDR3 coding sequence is TGTGCCAGCAGTCTGAGGGGGCTCGGGAACTATGGCTACACCTTC. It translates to CASSLRGLGNYGYTF.

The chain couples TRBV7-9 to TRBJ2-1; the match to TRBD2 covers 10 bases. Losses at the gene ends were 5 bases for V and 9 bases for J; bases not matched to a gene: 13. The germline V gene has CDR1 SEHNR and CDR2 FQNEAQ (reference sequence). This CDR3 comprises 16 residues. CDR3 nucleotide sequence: TGTGCCAGCAGCCCAAACCGTAGCGGGGGGTATAGTGAGCAGTTCTTC. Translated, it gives CASSPNRSGGYSEQFF.

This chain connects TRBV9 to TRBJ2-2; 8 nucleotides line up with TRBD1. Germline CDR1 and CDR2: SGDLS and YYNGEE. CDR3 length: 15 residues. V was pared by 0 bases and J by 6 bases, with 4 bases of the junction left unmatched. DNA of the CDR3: TGTGCCAGCAGCGTAGGGCAGGGGGCGCCCGGGGAGCTGTTTTTT. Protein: CASSVGQGAPGELFF.

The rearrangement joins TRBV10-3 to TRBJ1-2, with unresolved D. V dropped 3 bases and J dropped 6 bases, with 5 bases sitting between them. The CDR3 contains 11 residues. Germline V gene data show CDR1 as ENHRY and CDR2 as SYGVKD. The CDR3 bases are TGTGCCATCAGTGAAGTAGATGGCTACACCTTC. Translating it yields CAISEVDGYTF.

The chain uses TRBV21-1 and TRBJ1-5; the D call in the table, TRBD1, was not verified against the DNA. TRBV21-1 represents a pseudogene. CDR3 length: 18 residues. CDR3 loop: CASSKAKIRTDSNQPQHF. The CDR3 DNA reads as TGTGCCAGCAGCAAAGCTAAAATTCGGACAGATAGCAATCAGCCCCAGCATTTT.

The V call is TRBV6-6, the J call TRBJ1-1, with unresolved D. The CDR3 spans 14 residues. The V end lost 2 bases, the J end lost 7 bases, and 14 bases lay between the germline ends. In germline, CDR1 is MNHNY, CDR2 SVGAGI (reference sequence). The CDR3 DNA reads TGTGCCAGCAGTTACGACGGGTGGAGAGGTGAAGCTTTCTTT. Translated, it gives CASSYDGWRGEAFF.

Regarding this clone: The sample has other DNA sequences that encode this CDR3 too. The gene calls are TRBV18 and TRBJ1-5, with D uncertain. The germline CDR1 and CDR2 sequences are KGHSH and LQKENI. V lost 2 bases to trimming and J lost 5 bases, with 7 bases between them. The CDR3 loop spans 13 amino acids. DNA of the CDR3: TGTGCCAGCTCACCAGGGAGGGATCAGCCCCAGCATTTT. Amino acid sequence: CASSPGRDQPQHF. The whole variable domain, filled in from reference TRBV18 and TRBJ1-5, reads NAGVMQNPRHLVRRRGQEARLRCSPMKGHSHVYWYRQLPEEGLKFMVYLQKENIIDESGMPKERFSAEFPKEGPSILRIQQVVRGDSAAYFCASSPGRDQPQHFGDGTRLSIL.

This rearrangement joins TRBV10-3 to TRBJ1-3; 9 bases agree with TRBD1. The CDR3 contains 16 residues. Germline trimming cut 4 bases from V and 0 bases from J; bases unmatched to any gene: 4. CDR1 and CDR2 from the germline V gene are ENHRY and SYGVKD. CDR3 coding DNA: TGTGCCATCAGTGGGGACAGGGCCGGCTCTGGAAACACCATATATTTT. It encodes CAISGDRAGSGNTIYF.

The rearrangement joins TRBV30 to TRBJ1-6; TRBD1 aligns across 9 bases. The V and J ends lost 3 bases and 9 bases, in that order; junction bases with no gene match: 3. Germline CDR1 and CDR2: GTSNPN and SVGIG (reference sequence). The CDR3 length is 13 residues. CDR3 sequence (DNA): TGTGCCTGGAGGGGGGACAGGGTTTCACCCCTCCACTTT. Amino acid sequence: CAWRGDRVSPLHF. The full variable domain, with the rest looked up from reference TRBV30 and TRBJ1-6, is SQTIHQWPATLVQPVGSPLSLECTVEGTSNPNLYWYRQAAGRGLQLLFYSVGIGQISSEVPQNLSASRPQDRQFILSSKKLLLSDSGFYLCAWRGDRVSPLHFGNGTRLTVT.

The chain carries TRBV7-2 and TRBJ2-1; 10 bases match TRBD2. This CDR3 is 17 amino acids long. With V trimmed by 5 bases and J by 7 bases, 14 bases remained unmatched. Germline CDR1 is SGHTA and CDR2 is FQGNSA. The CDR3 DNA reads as TGTGCCAGCAGCCCAGAGGTCCGGACTAGCGGTAATAATGAGCAGTTCTTC. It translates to CASSPEVRTSGNNEQFF.

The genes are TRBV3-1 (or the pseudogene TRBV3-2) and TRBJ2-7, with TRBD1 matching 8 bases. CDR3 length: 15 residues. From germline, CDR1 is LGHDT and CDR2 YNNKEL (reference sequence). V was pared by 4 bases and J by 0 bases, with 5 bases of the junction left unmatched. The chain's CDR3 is CASSRGQGTSYEQYF. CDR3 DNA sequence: TGTGCCAGCAGCCGCGGACAGGGCACCTCCTACGAGCAGTACTTC.

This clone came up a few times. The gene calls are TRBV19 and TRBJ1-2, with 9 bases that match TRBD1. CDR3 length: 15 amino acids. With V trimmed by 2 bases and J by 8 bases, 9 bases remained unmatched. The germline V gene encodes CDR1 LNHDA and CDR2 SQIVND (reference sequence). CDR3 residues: CASSISRTGVQGYTF. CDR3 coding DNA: TGTGCCAGTAGTATATCCCGGACAGGGGTCCAGGGCTACACCTTC.

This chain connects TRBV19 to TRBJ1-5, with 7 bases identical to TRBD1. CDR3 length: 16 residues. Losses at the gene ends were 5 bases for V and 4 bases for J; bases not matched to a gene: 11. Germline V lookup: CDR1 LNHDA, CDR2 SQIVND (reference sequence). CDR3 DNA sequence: TGTGCCAGTAGTTTCCCCGGGACAGCGATGAATCAGCCCCAGCATTTT. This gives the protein CASSFPGTAMNQPQHF.

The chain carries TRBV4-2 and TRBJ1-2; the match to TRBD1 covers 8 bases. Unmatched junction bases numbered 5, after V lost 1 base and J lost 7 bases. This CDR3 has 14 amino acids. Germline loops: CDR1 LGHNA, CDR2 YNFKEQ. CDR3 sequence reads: CASSQGTGNGGYTF. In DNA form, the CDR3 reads TGTGCCAGCAGCCAAGGGACAGGGAATGGTGGCTACACCTTC.

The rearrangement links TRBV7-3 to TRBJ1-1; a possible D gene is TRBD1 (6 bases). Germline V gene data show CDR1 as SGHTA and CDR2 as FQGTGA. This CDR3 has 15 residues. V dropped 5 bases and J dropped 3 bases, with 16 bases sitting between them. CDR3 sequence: CASSQTGLGDTEAFF. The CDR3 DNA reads TGTGCCAGCAGCCAAACAGGGTTGGGGGACACTGAAGCTTTCTTT. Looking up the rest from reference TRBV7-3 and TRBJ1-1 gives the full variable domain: GAGVSQTPSNKVTEKGKYVELRCDPISGHTALYWYRQSLGQGPEFLIYFQGTGAADDSGLPNDRFFAVRPEGSVSTLKIQRTERGDSAVYLCASSQTGLGDTEAFFGQGTRLTVV.